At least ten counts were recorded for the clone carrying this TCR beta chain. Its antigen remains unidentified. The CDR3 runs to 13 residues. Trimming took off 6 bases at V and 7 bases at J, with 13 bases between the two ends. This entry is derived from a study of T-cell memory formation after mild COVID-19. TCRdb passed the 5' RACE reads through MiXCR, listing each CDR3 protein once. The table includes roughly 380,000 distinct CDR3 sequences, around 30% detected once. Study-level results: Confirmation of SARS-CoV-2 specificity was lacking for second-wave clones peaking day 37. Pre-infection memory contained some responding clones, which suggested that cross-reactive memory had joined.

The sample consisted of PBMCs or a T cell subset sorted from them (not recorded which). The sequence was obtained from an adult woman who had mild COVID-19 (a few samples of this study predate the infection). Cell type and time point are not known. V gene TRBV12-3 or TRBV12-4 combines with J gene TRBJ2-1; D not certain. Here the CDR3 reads CASRPLGENEQFF. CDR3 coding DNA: TGTGCCAGCAGACCCCTAGGCGAGAATGAGCAGTTCTTC.